The 18 T cell receptor beta chains below all came from one sample that was sequenced in a study of blood T cell repertoires in COVID-19. Data came from immunoSEQ multiplex PCR; TCRdb stores just in-frame clones and leaves some out. The sample carries 150,000 to 200,000 clones, 89% recorded once. Sequencing used PBMCs or T cells enriched from blood (not recorded which). The receptors come from a woman under 30 who had recovered from COVID-19.

The chain carries TRBV11-2 and TRBJ1-1, with D perhaps matching TRBD1 (5 bases). The CDR3 length is 13 residues. V was trimmed by 1 base and J by 4 bases, leaving 7 bases between them. Germline V CDR1 and CDR2: SGHAT, FQNNGV. The CDR3 sequence: CASSLVGRTEAFF. The CDR3, as DNA: TGTGCCAGCAGCTTAGTGGGGCGCACTGAAGCTTTCTTT.

The V call is TRBV4-1, the J call TRBJ2-7, with 9 bases aligning to TRBD1. CDR3 length: 14 residues. CDR1 and CDR2 from the germline V gene are MGHRA and YSYEKL. The V gene end was trimmed by 5 bases and the J gene end by 3 bases; junction bases not matched to a gene: 5. As DNA, the CDR3 is TGCGCCAGCAGCTACCCGGGACAGGGCTACGAGCAGTACTTC. Translating it yields CASSYPGQGYEQYF.

V gene TRBV3-1 (or the pseudogene TRBV3-2) combines with J gene TRBJ1-4; D is uncertain. The length of the CDR3 is 12 residues. Trimming pared 0 bases from V and 7 bases from J, leaving 3 bases between. Per germline, CDR1 LGHDT and CDR2 YNNKEL (reference sequence). CDR3 sequence (DNA): TGTGCCAGCAGCCAAGATCGTGAAAAACTGTTTTTT. Its translation is CASSQDREKLFF.

This chain connects TRBV9 to TRBJ2-7; D may be TRBD1 (6 bases). The germline CDR1 and CDR2 sequences are SGDLS and YYNGEE. Trimming left V 3 bases short and J 2 bases short, with 15 bases between. There are 15 residues in the CDR3. CDR3 amino acids: CASSAQTGPTYEQYF. The CDR3, as DNA: TGTGCCAGCAGCGCCCAGACAGGCCCCACCTACGAGCAGTACTTC.

V usage is TRBV6-5 and J usage is TRBJ1-5, with 10 bases identical to TRBD1. With 6 bases clipped from V and 3 bases from J, the junction kept 5 bases outside the gene matches. This CDR3 comprises 15 residues. CDR1 is MNHEY and CDR2 is SVGAGI in the germline V gene. CDR3 protein: CASRPGQGYNQPQHF. Written as DNA, the CDR3 is TGTGCCAGCAGGCCGGGACAGGGGTACAATCAGCCCCAGCATTTT.

The chain combines TRBV5-1 with TRBJ1-4, with D tentatively TRBD1 (5 bases). The germline CDR1 and CDR2 sequences are SGHRS and YFSETQ. The CDR3 loop spans 14 amino acids. V was pared by 1 base and J by 5 bases, with 9 bases between. CDR3 DNA: TGCGCCAGCAGCTTGAGGGCAGGGAATGAAAAACTGTTTTTT. This sequence encodes CASSLRAGNEKLFF.

The chain links TRBV10-3 to TRBJ1-2, with D tentatively TRBD1 (5 bases). In germline, CDR1 is ENHRY, CDR2 SYGVKD. The CDR3 runs to 15 residues. Between the trimmed V and J ends, which lost 1 base and 1 base, there was a span of 10 bases. The CDR3 here is CAISEFDRNNYGYTF. As DNA, the CDR3 is TGTGCCATCAGTGAGTTTGACAGAAATAACTATGGCTACACCTTC.

This chain joins TRBV28 and TRBJ2-1; 13 positions match TRBD2. With V trimmed by 2 bases and J by 9 bases, 7 bases remained unmatched. Germline V gene sequence: CDR1 MDHEN, CDR2 SYDVKM. This CDR3 spans 16 amino acids. CDR3 sequence: CASSLTGLAGNSEQFF. CDR3 coding DNA: TGTGCCAGCAGTTTAACGGGACTAGCGGGGAACAGTGAGCAGTTCTTC.

The genes are TRBV23-1 and TRBJ1-1; tentatively, D is TRBD1 (5 bases). TRBV23-1 is flagged as an ORF with uncertain function. V lost 2 bases to trimming and J lost 7 bases, with 17 bases between them. This CDR3 is 15 amino acids long. CDR3 loop: CASSQGKTVRLEAFF. CDR3 DNA: TGCGCCAGCAGTCAAGGGAAGACAGTTCGACTTGAAGCTTTCTTT.

This clone was observed a few times. The V and J genes are TRBV7-9 and TRBJ2-7; 9 bases agree with TRBD1. The CDR3 length is 18 residues. V was pared by 1 base and J by 7 bases, with 17 bases of the junction left unmatched. Per the germline V gene, CDR1 is SEHNR and CDR2 is FQNEAQ (reference sequence). This CDR3 reads CASSLDPGTGTPGGEQYF. The CDR3 bases are TGTGCCAGCAGCTTAGATCCCGGGACAGGGACCCCGGGTGGGGAGCAGTACTTC.

This chain uses TRBV21-1 with TRBJ1-5. TRBV21-1 is a listed pseudogene. The CDR3 has 16 amino acids. The CDR3 DNA reads TGTGCCAGCACCGAAACCAGGGAGGGCGGCAATCAGCCCCAGCATTTT. Translating it yields CASTETREGGNQPQHF.

This clone was recorded once. The rearrangement links TRBV9 to TRBJ1-2; a weak D match, TRBD1 (5 bases). This CDR3 is 13 amino acids long. Germline-derived CDR1 and CDR2 are SGDLS and YYNGEE. Trimming took 2 bases from V and 8 from J, leaving 13 bases between them. CDR3 bases: TGTGCCAGCAGCGTTATTTCGGGGGACGGCTACACCTTC. This encodes CASSVISGDGYTF. Full variable domain (remainder filled in from reference TRBV9 and TRBJ1-2): DSGVTQTPKHLITATGQRVTLRCSPRSGDLSVYWYQQSLDQGLQFLIQYYNGEERAKGNILERFSAQQFPDLHSELNLSSLELGDSALYFCASSVISGDGYTFGSGTRLTVV.

CDR3 sequence: CASRGREAYNEQFF. DNA for the CDR3: TGTGCCAGCAGAGGCCGGGAAGCCTACAATGAGCAGTTCTTC. The rearrangement uses TRBV6-5 and TRBJ2-1; D perhaps matches TRBD2 (5 bases). The germline gives CDR1 MNHEY, CDR2 SVGAGI. V was trimmed by 6 bases and J by 2 bases, leaving 11 bases between them. The CDR3 runs to 14 residues.

The rearrangement joins TRBV7-9 to TRBJ2-3; 8 bases map to TRBD1. CDR1 and CDR2 (germline): SEHNR, FQNEAQ (reference sequence). The CDR3 spans 14 residues. J was trimmed by 1 base and V by 6 bases; bases with no gene match: 3. CDR3 sequence (DNA): TGTGCCAGCAGAAGGGGACAGGGCACAGATACGCAGTATTTT. It is translated as CASRRGQGTDTQYF.

The V gene is TRBV4-1, the J gene TRBJ1-1; no clear D. Trimming stripped 4 bases from V and 4 bases from J, with 13 bases between. Per germline, CDR1 MGHRA and CDR2 YSYEKL. The CDR3 runs to 14 residues. In DNA form, the CDR3 reads TGCGCCAGCAGCCTAAAAGATGCGGCCACTGAAGCTTTCTTT. Protein sequence: CASSLKDAATEAFF.

The chain employs TRBV5-1 and TRBJ1-5; maybe TRBD1 (5 bases). The germline V gene encodes CDR1 SGHRS and CDR2 YFSETQ. This CDR3 has 22 amino acids. V was trimmed by 0 bases and J by 0 bases, leaving 28 bases between them. Written as DNA, the CDR3 is TGCGCCAGCAGCTTGGGAACAGGATCCCGCAAGCACATCCCTTATAGCAATCAGCCCCAGCATTTT. Residues: CASSLGTGSRKHIPYSNQPQHF.

The chain couples TRBV28 to TRBJ2-1, with TRBD2 identical over 13 bases. The germline CDR1 and CDR2 sequences are MDHEN and SYDVKM. V was clipped by 4 bases and J by 6 bases; unmatched bases: 3. The CDR3 loop spans 15 amino acids. CDR3 amino acids: CASSSLAGGINEQFF. The CDR3 DNA is TGTGCCAGCAGTTCACTAGCGGGGGGGATCAATGAGCAGTTCTTC.

The chain combines TRBV6-5 with TRBJ1-4, with D perhaps TRBD1 (6 bases). V lost 8 bases, J lost 8 bases, and 12 bases lay in between. CDR3 length: 12 amino acids. The germline V gene has CDR1 MNHEY and CDR2 SVGAGI. CDR3 region: CASGQGREKLFF. The CDR3 DNA is TGTGCCAGCGGGCAGGGGAGAGAAAAACTGTTTTTT.